The present TCR beta chain was sequenced within a study of T cells in Graves' hyperthyroidism and ophthalmopathy. A word on this clonotype: What it binds is not known. Being one base from a much bigger clone, this may be a read error.

The diagnoses drew upon clinical symptoms, serum thyroxine and TRAb, thyroid ultrasound and orbital computed tomography. CDR1 is SGHTA, CDR2 FQGTGA, per germline. CDR3 length: 15 residues. Broader study findings: Blood shared most expanded thyroid clonotypes above 0.001.

TCR beta CDR3 regions were amplified from RNA transcripts. First-round RT-PCR of the TCR CDR3 relied on the HTBI primer set. Via MiXCR, TCRdb re-called the multiplex PCR reads, giving one row per CDR3 protein. The sample lists around 690,000 distinct CDR3 sequences, roughly 17% occurring once. The sequencing sample was made of blood. The receptor's source is a man in his fifties with Graves' hyperthyroidism. The rearrangement joins TRBV7-3 to TRBJ2-1, with TRBD2 matching 7 bases. CDR3 sequence reads: CVSSYEGGPWNEQFF. The CDR3, as DNA: TGTGTCAGCAGCTACGAGGGAGGGCCGTGGAATGAGCAGTTCTTC.